Shown below are 14 T cell receptor beta chains from a single sample sequenced in a study of blood T cell repertoires in COVID-19. Sequencing was performed with immunoSEQ multiplex PCR; in TCRdb, only in-frame clones are kept and a portion is missing. This sample has about 130,000 clones, with approximately 88% found just once. The sequenced sample consisted of peripheral blood. Receptor source: a woman under 40 who had recovered from COVID-19.

In regard to this clone: Sequence at one end of the junction differs from germline and may be a read error. In nucleotides, the CDR3 is TGTGCCAGCAGCGAATATGGCCAGGGGAACACTGAAGCTTTCTTT. The encoded protein is CASSEYGQGNTEAFF. J is TRBJ1-1 and V is TRBV25-1; possibly TRBD1 for D (5 bases). Germline CDR1 MGHDK, CDR2 SYGVNS. The CDR3 is 15 amino acids.

CDR3 loop: CASSQMGRSSGNTIYF. Here the CDR3 DNA reads TGTGCCAGCAGCCAAATGGGCAGAAGCTCTGGAAACACCATATATTTT. V usage is TRBV3-1 (or the pseudogene TRBV3-2) and J usage is TRBJ1-3; D remains ambiguous. Between the trimmed V and J ends, which lost 2 bases and 0 bases, there was a span of 11 bases. The germline CDR1 and CDR2 sequences are LGHDT and YNNKEL (reference sequence). The CDR3 consists of 16 residues.

The genes are TRBV9 and TRBJ2-1; 12 nucleotides align to TRBD2. The V gene's germline CDR1 is SGDLS and CDR2 YYNGEE. The CDR3 sequence is 15 residues long. V was clipped by 4 bases and J by 6 bases; unmatched bases: 5. CDR3 coding DNA: TGTGCCAGCAGCCCGACTAGCGGGGGTGTCAATGAGCAGTTCTTC. It encodes CASSPTSGGVNEQFF. The full variable domain, rest sourced from reference TRBV9 and TRBJ2-1, is DSGVTQTPKHLITATGQRVTLRCSPRSGDLSVYWYQQSLDQGLQFLIQYYNGEERAKGNILERFSAQQFPDLHSELNLSSLELGDSALYFCASSPTSGGVNEQFFGPGTRLTVL.

The genes are TRBV19 and TRBJ1-4, with TRBD1 identical over 8 bases. There are 14 residues in the CDR3. CDR1 and CDR2 (germline): LNHDA, SQIVND (reference sequence). V lost 4 bases and J lost 6; bases outside the gene matches: 4. The DNA of the CDR3 is TGTGCCAGTAGTACCAGGGGGCTCGATGAAAAACTGTTTTTT. Translating gives CASSTRGLDEKLFF.

CDR3 amino acids: CASSLASLTYEQYF. The CDR3 nucleotides read TGTGCCAGCAGCTTAGCTTCTCTTACCTACGAGCAGTACTTC. V is TRBV7-2 and J is TRBJ2-7; D unclear. Trimming stripped 0 bases from V and 2 bases from J, with 8 bases between. The CDR3 extends over 14 amino acids. Germline lookup yields CDR1 SGHTA and CDR2 FQGNSA. The entire variable domain, with the rest obtained from reference TRBV7-2 and TRBJ2-7, is as follows: GAGVSQSPSNKVTEKGKDVELRCDPISGHTALYWYRQSLGQGLEFLIYFQGNSAPDKSGLPSDRFSAERTGGSVSTLTIQRTQQEDSAVYLCASSLASLTYEQYFGPGTRLTVT.

In DNA form, the CDR3 reads TGTGCCAGCAAAGGGAGAGGACAGGAGACGTATGGCTACACCTTC. Amino acids: CASKGRGQETYGYTF. This rearrangement joins TRBV11-2 to TRBJ1-2; 7 bases line up with TRBD1. V lost 7 bases and J lost 5; bases outside the gene matches: 13. The CDR3 extends over 15 amino acids. The germline V gene encodes CDR1 SGHAT and CDR2 FQNNGV.

The CDR3 loop is CASSPGTGNYNEQFF. The CDR3 DNA sequence: TGTGCCAGCAGCCCTGGGACAGGTAATTACAATGAGCAGTTCTTC. The V gene is TRBV11-2, the J gene TRBJ2-1, with 8 positions matching TRBD1. CDR1 is SGHAT and CDR2 is FQNNGV in the germline V gene. V lost 5 bases and J lost 4; bases outside the gene matches: 7. This CDR3 region has 15 residues.

The gene calls are TRBV21-1 and TRBJ2-7; the table's D call, TRBD2, has no DNA check behind it. TRBV21-1 is an annotated pseudogene. This CDR3 comprises 15 residues. The DNA for the CDR3 is TGTGCCAGCAGCAAAGCGCGGGAGCCCCGGTACGAGCAGTACTTC. Its translation is CASSKAREPRYEQYF.

This chain uses TRBV11-1 with TRBJ1-1; D is unresolved. Germline V gene sequence: CDR1 SGHAT, CDR2 FQDESV (reference sequence). V dropped 5 bases and J dropped 10 bases, with 17 bases sitting between them. The CDR3 is 13 amino acids. CDR3 DNA sequence: TGTGCCAGCAGCCAGGCCTCATCCGGAGGAGCTTTCTTT. It yields the protein CASSQASSGGAFF.

This sequence joins TRBV15 and TRBJ1-2; the D gene is possibly TRBD1 (5 bases). Germline V gene data show CDR1 as LNHNV and CDR2 as YYDKDF (reference sequence). V lost 8 bases to trimming and J lost 2 bases, with 12 bases between them. There are 13 residues in the CDR3. The CDR3 sequence is CATRAQGNYGYTF. For the CDR3, the DNA is TGTGCCACCCGGGCCCAGGGCAACTATGGCTACACCTTC.

This clone is a singleton in its sample. The chain recombines TRBV13 with TRBJ2-3; tentatively, D is TRBD2 (7 bases). The ends were cut back, 3 bases at V and 5 bases at J, with 15 bases in the middle. This CDR3 is 15 amino acids long. Germline values: CDR1 PRHDT, CDR2 FYEKMQ (reference sequence). CDR3 nucleotide sequence: TGTGCCAGCAGCTTCTCGGGGGGCGCAGGAGATACGCAGTATTTT. This encodes CASSFSGGAGDTQYF.

J is TRBJ2-1 and V is TRBV6-4, with 13 positions matching TRBD2. The CDR3 totals 16 residues. CDR1 is MRHNA, CDR2 SNTAGT, per germline. Losses at the gene ends were 4 bases for V and 5 bases for J; bases not matched to a gene: 5. This chain's CDR3 is CASSAQLAGGNNEQFF. The CDR3 DNA sequence: TGTGCCAGCAGTGCCCAACTAGCGGGGGGGAACAATGAGCAGTTCTTC.

The gene calls are TRBV5-6 and TRBJ2-3, with 7 positions matching TRBD2. J gave up 2 bases and V 4 bases, and 13 bases lay outside the gene matches. In germline, CDR1 is SGHDT, CDR2 YYEEEE. This CDR3 comprises 17 residues. This chain's CDR3 is CASSPILAAKNTDTQYF. DNA for the CDR3: TGTGCCAGCAGCCCGATCCTAGCGGCCAAGAACACAGATACGCAGTATTTT.

This rearrangement joins TRBV11-3 to TRBJ2-1; D possibly corresponds to TRBD1 (5 bases). CDR3 length equals 13 residues. Germline V gives CDR1 SGHNT, CDR2 YENEEA. Trimming cost V 3 bases and J 12 bases, with 15 bases left between them. CDR3 loop: CASSLSGIQGQFF. In DNA form, the CDR3 reads TGTGCCAGCAGCTTGTCAGGGATCCAGGGGCAGTTCTTC. Full variable domain (outside the CDR3, taken from reference TRBV11-3 and TRBJ2-1): EAGVVQSPRYKIIEKKQPVAFWCNPISGHNTLYWYLQNLGQGPELLIRYENEEAVDDSQLPKDRFSAERLKGVDSTLKIQPAELGDSAVYLCASSLSGIQGQFFGPGTRLTVL.